The 9 T cell receptor beta chains presented below share a single source sample, sequenced in a study of OX40 agonist ivuxolimab in advanced cancers. Sequencing used immunoSEQ multiplex PCR; TCRdb keeps in-frame clones, though not all of them. The sample yields about 66,000 clones, roughly 80% seen once. The sample here was CD4+ or CD8+ T cells sorted from blood, taken in a trial of the OX40 agonist ivuxolimab. These receptors were taken from an adult with an advanced solid tumor such as melanoma, head and neck, liver or kidney cancer.

This chain joins TRBV9 and TRBJ2-3, with TRBD1 matching over 9 bases. The CDR3 runs 16 residues. Trimming at V came to 3 bases and at J to 2 bases, leaving 7 bases not matched to a gene. CDR1 is SGDLS and CDR2 is YYNGEE in the germline V gene. CDR3: CASSAFRDRVTDTQYF. The DNA of the CDR3 is TGTGCCAGCAGCGCGTTCCGGGACAGGGTCACAGATACGCAGTATTTT. Drawing the rest from reference TRBV9 and TRBJ2-3, the complete variable domain is DSGVTQTPKHLITATGQRVTLRCSPRSGDLSVYWYQQSLDQGLQFLIQYYNGEERAKGNILERFSAQQFPDLHSELNLSSLELGDSALYFCASSAFRDRVTDTQYFGPGTRLTVL.

This chain links TRBV7-9 with TRBJ2-2; maybe TRBD1 (6 bases). Looked up from germline, CDR1 is SEHNR and CDR2 is FQNEAQ (reference sequence). Trimming shortened V by 1 base and J by 0 bases, and 12 bases separated the two germline ends. The CDR3 sequence is 17 residues long. The CDR3 loop reads CASSLGVQGTNTGELFF. In DNA, the CDR3 is TGTGCCAGCAGCTTAGGGGTGCAGGGGACGAACACCGGGGAGCTGTTTTTT.

The genes are TRBV30 and TRBJ2-7, with TRBD2 identical over 7 bases. The V gene end was trimmed by 3 bases and the J gene end by 1 base; junction bases not matched to a gene: 12. Germline CDR1 reads GTSNPN; CDR2 reads SVGIG (reference sequence). This CDR3 contains 16 residues. Here the CDR3 DNA reads TGTGCCTGGAGGGAGCCCGGGGGGAGTTGGTCCTACGAGCAGTACTTC. Its protein product is CAWREPGGSWSYEQYF.

DNA for the CDR3: TGTGCCAGCAGTTACTCGATAACTTTCCGTCACGAGCAGTACGTC. This sequence encodes CASSYSITFRHEQYV. The chain combines TRBV6-5 with TRBJ2-7, with D hard to call. Germline lookup yields CDR1 MNHEY and CDR2 SVGAGI. Trimming cost V 0 bases and J 5 bases, with 14 bases left between them. This CDR3 contains 15 residues.

This rearrangement joins TRBV6-6 to TRBJ1-2; TRBD1 aligns across 8 bases. The CDR3 extends over 14 amino acids. V shed 5 bases and J 6 bases; nucleotides not matched to a gene: 8. CDR1 MNHNY and CDR2 SVGAGI come from the germline V gene (reference sequence). CDR3 sequence (DNA): TGTGCCAGCAGTCTAGGACAGGGAAGAAATGGCTACACCTTC. Translating it yields CASSLGQGRNGYTF.

This chain connects TRBV7-3 to TRBJ2-3; D perhaps matches TRBD1 (6 bases). The CDR3 runs 14 residues. Germline values: CDR1 SGHTA, CDR2 FQGTGA. V dropped 1 base and J dropped 6 bases, with 11 bases sitting between them. The CDR3 is CASSLRGQRDTQYF. The CDR3 nucleotides are TGTGCCAGCAGCTTAAGGGGGCAGCGTGATACGCAGTATTTT.

The chain combines TRBV28 with TRBJ2-6; TRBD1 is a possible D gene (5 bases). Trimming left V 7 bases short and J 3 bases short, with 16 bases between. Germline V lookup: CDR1 MDHEN, CDR2 SYDVKM. This CDR3 spans 16 amino acids. The CDR3 loop is CASIPVPGNGANVLTF. Here the CDR3 DNA reads TGTGCCAGCATCCCAGTCCCAGGGAATGGGGCCAACGTCCTGACTTTC.

V gene TRBV9 combines with J gene TRBJ2-5, with 10 bases identical to TRBD1. CDR3 length: 16 amino acids. Looked up from germline, CDR1 is SGDLS and CDR2 is YYNGEE. V was clipped by 1 base and J by 4 bases; unmatched bases: 7. CDR3 sequence: CASSVSTGGSGETQYF. In nucleotides, the CDR3 is TGTGCCAGCAGCGTATCGACAGGGGGCAGTGGAGAGACCCAGTACTTC.

This clone was found a few times. The chain joins TRBV4-2 to TRBJ1-1; D is ambiguous. Germline V lookup: CDR1 LGHNA, CDR2 YNFKEQ. Trimming took 5 bases from V and 5 from J, leaving 18 bases between them. The CDR3 extends over 15 amino acids. CDR3 amino acids: CASSISETRETEAFF. The CDR3, as DNA: TGTGCCAGCAGCATTTCAGAGACGCGGGAAACTGAAGCTTTCTTT.